The present TCR beta chain was sequenced within a study of CD8+CD57+ T cells in acquired aplastic anemia. As for the study in general: The DNA of sorted CD4+ and CD8+ cells averaged approximately 2.9 ug.

Concerning this clonotype: The antigen is unknown.

TCR beta VDJ combinations and CDR3 sequences were profiled from genomic DNA. TCRdb independently ran MiXCR on the reads; one entry per CDR3 protein. Among about 180,000 distinct CDR3 sequences, nearly 50% were seen once, and the ten largest hold over 10%. Patients chosen for sequencing had shown CD8+CD57+ cell expansion by flow cytometry. The cohort consisted entirely of patients having severe acquired aplastic anemia. Untreated patients provided the blood samples, with no therapy given before sampling. Study conclusions and caveats: Between patients and controls, about 31 CD8+ CDR3 sequences were found in common.

This CDR3 region has 15 residues. The V end was cut by 4 bases, the J end by 1 base, with 14 bases between. Germline V gene data show CDR1 as SGHRS and CDR2 as YFSETQ. This TCR was sampled from a human donor with aplastic anemia. V is TRBV5-1 and J is TRBJ1-2; TRBD1 might be the D (6 bases). Sequencing was performed on sorted CD4+, CD8+, or CD8+CD57+ T cells (not recorded which) from PBMCs. CDR3 protein: CASSVDRSLNYGYTF. Here the CDR3 DNA reads TGCGCCAGCAGCGTCGACAGGAGCCTTAACTATGGCTACACCTTC. Based on the CDR3 plus reference TRBV5-1 and TRBJ1-2, the full variable domain is KAGVTQTPRYLIKTRGQQVTLSCSPISGHRSVSWYQQTPGQGLQFLFEYFSETQRNKGNFPGRFSGRQFSNSRSEMNVSTLELGDSALYLCASSVDRSLNYGYTFGSGTRLTVV.